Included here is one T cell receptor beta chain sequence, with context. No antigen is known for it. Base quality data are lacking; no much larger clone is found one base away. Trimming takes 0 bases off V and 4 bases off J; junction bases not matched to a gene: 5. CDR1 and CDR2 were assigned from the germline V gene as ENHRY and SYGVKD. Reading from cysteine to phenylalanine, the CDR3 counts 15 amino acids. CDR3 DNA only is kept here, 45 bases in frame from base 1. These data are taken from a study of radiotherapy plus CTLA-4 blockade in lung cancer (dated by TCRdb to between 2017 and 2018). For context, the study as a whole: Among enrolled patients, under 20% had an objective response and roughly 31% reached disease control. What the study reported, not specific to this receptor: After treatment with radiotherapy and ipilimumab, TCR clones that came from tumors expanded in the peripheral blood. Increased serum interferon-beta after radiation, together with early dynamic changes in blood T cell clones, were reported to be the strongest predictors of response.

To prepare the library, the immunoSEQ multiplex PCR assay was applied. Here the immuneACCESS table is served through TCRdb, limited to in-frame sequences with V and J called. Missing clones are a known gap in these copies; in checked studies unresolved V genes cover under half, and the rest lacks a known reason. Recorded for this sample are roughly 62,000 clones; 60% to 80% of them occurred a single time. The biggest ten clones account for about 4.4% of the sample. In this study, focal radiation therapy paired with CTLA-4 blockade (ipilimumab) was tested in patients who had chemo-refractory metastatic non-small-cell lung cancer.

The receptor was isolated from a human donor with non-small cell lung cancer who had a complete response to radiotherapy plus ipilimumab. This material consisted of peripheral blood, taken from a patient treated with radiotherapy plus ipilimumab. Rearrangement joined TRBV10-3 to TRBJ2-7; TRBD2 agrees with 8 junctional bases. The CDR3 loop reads CAISESKERGYEQYF. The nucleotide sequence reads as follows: TGTGCCATCAGTGAGTCGAAGGAGCGGGGGTACGAGCAGTACTTC.